Listed below are T cell receptor beta chains from one sample, sequenced in a study of molecular identifiers for immune sequencing clone quantification. TCRdb re-called the PCR reads with MiXCR, one entry per CDR3 protein. The sample includes 300,000 to 400,000 distinct CDR3 sequences, 20% to 25% of them seen just once. The sequenced sample was naive CD8+ T cells from blood, with Jurkat cell RNA spiked in. These receptor sequences come from a human donor in good health. Some libraries in this study had Jurkat cell RNA spiked in. CDR3s include the opening cysteine and the closing phenylalanine or tryptophan. D genes are given only for firm matches. Clone size is given for some rows only: seen once, a few or many times, or a class if the clone is expanded.

D gene | clone size | J gene | V gene | CDR3 DNA | CDR3 protein
NA | many | TRBJ2-5 | TRBV29-1 | TGCAGCGTTGGTGCGCTAGCGATTCAAGAGACCCAGTACTTC | CSVGALAIQETQYF
TRBD2 | few | TRBJ2-1 | TRBV20-1 | TGCAGTGCGAGTGAGCGGGAGGCAACCTACAATGAGCAGTTCTTC | CSASEREATYNEQFF
NA | few | TRBJ2-3 | TRBV6-2/TRBV6-3 | TGTGCCAGCAGTTCTCGAGGGACCCTCAGCACAGATACGCAGTATTTT | CASSSRGTLSTDTQYF
NA | many | TRBJ1-2 | TRBV7-9 | TGTGCCAGCAGCAACCTAGAGACGGACAACACTAACTATGGCTACACCTTC | CASSNLETDNTNYGYTF
NA | NA | TRBJ2-3 | TRBV4-3 | TGCGCCAGCAGCCAAGATAGGGTGACAGGACGGCCAGATACGCAGTATTTT | CASSQDRVTGRPDTQYF
NA | few | TRBJ1-1 | TRBV5-1 | TGCGCCAGCACCCCTAGCTTGGGGACTGAAGCTTTCTTT | CASTPSLGTEAFF
NA | NA | TRBJ2-6 | TRBV4-3 | TGCGCCAGCAGCCCCTCCGAGGGTGATGGGGCCAACGTCCTGACTTTC | CASSPSEGDGANVLTF
NA | few | TRBJ1-1 | TRBV27 | TGTGCCAGCGCAGGAGCTATGAACACTGAAGCTTTCTTT | CASAGAMNTEAFF
NA | many | TRBJ2-5 | TRBV9 | TGTGCCAGCAGCGAGAGCCCCGGGACCCAAGAGACCCAGTACTTC | CASSESPGTQETQYF
NA | many | TRBJ1-4 | TRBV11-2 | TGTGCCAGCAGCCTTTATAAGGGAAGCGAAAAACTGTTTTTT | CASSLYKGSEKLFF
NA | NA | TRBJ2-3 | TRBV30 | TGTGCCTGGAGTGTACTCTACCCCCCCGTGGAGCAGTATTTT | CAWSVLYPPVEQYF
NA | many | TRBJ1-1 | TRBV4-1 | TGCGCCAGCAGCCAAGAGTTCGCCGGGGGTACTGAAGCTTTCTTT | CASSQEFAGGTEAFF
NA | many | TRBJ1-1 | TRBV7-6 | TGTGCCAGCAGCTCTGCACAGGGTCAGGGGTACACTGAAGCTTTCTTT | CASSSAQGQGYTEAFF
NA | many | TRBJ2-7 | TRBV7-2 | TGTGCCAGCAGCTTCGGTCTGCGTGAGTACGAGCAGTACTTC | CASSFGLREYEQYF
NA | many | TRBJ1-4 | TRBV7-9 | TGTGCCAGCAGCTTATACGGTCAGAATAATGAAAAACTGTTTTTT | CASSLYGQNNEKLFF
NA | many | TRBJ1-5 | TRBV5-5 | TGTGCCAGCAGCGCTGACTCTAGCCATCAGCCCCAGCATTTT | CASSADSSHQPQHF
TRBD1 | NA | TRBJ2-4 | TRBV15 | TGTGCCACCAGCAGGGACAGGAGAAACATTCAGTACTTC | CATSRDRRNIQYF
NA | many | TRBJ2-7 | TRBV5-1 | TGCGCCAGCAGGGGGGAACCTCCCTACGAGCAGTACTTC | CASRGEPPYEQYF
NA | many | TRBJ1-5 | TRBV4-3 | TGCGCCAGCAGCCAAGATCTTCAAAATCAGCCCCAGCATTTT | CASSQDLQNQPQHF
NA | many | TRBJ2-3 | TRBV9 | TGTGCCAGCAGCGGGGCAGGGTCGGATACGCAGTATTTT | CASSGAGSDTQYF
TRBD2 | NA | TRBJ2-7 | TRBV27 | TGTGCCAGCAGTTTATCGGTTGCGGGAGAGGGCTACGAGCAGTACTTC | CASSLSVAGEGYEQYF
TRBD2 | many | TRBJ2-5 | TRBV4-1 | TGCGCCAGCAGCCAAGATGCTACTAGCGAGGAGACCCAGTACTTC | CASSQDATSEETQYF
TRBD2 | NA | TRBJ2-6 | TRBV4-3 | TGCGCCAGCAGCCAAGAGCGGGGGTACGGGGCCAACGTCCTGACTTTC | CASSQERGYGANVLTF
NA | few | TRBJ2-1 | TRBV10-3 | TGTGCCATCAGTGGCGGGGCGACCGACAATGAGCAGTTCTTC | CAISGGATDNEQFF
NA | few | TRBJ2-7 | TRBV4-2 | TGTGCCAGCAGCCCCGGGATCGACTACGAGCAGTACTTC | CASSPGIDYEQYF
NA | few | TRBJ2-1 | TRBV5-1 | TGCGCCAGCAGCTTGACAAGTCACCAGTTCTTC | CASSLTSHQFF
NA | many | TRBJ1-5 | TRBV28 | TGTGCCAGCAGTTTCGGTGGGGACGGCCAGCCCCAGCATTTT | CASSFGGDGQPQHF
NA | NA | TRBJ2-7 | TRBV6-2/TRBV6-3 | TGTGCCAGCAGTTCCACGGACACGCTTCCCTACGAGCAGTACTTC | CASSSTDTLPYEQYF
TRBD2 | many | TRBJ2-5 | TRBV7-8 | TGTGCCAGCAGCTTATTGCGGGGGGAGGCCGAAGAGACCCAGTACTTC | CASSLLRGEAEETQYF
NA | NA | TRBJ2-7 | TRBV4-3 | TGCGCCAGCAGCCAAGATCGAGACCTAGGGGCCTACGAGCAGTACTTC | CASSQDRDLGAYEQYF
NA | few | TRBJ2-2 | TRBV12-3/TRBV12-4 | TGTGCCAGCAGTTTCCTTATAACCGGGGAGCTGTTTTTT | CASSFLITGELFF
TRBD1 | few | TRBJ2-5 | TRBV5-1 | TGCGCCAGCAGCCCGGGACAGGATTTCCGAGAGACCCAGTACTTC | CASSPGQDFRETQYF
TRBD1 | many | TRBJ2-7 | TRBV6-5 | TGTGCCAGCAGTTACTCGGGACAGGGGGCCTACGAGCAGTACTTC | CASSYSGQGAYEQYF
NA | many | TRBJ2-7 | TRBV7-9 | TGTGCCAGCAGCTTAGTACCGGCCTACGAGCAGTACTTC | CASSLVPAYEQYF
TRBD2 | many | TRBJ2-3 | TRBV29-1 | TGCAGCGTTTTTACTAGCGGGATTAATGGGGCAGATACGCAGTATTTT | CSVFTSGINGADTQYF
NA | many | TRBJ2-2 | TRBV12-3/TRBV12-4 | TGTGCCAGCAGTTTTGGGACCGGGGAGCTGTTTTTT | CASSFGTGELFF
NA | NA | TRBJ2-3 | TRBV20-1 | TGCAGTGCTAGAGATCGGGTTCGTACAGATACGCAGTATTTT | CSARDRVRTDTQYF
TRBD2 | many | TRBJ2-5 | TRBV7-2 | TGTGCCAGCAGCTCTAGCGGGATGGAGACCCAGTACTTC | CASSSSGMETQYF
NA | few | TRBJ2-1 | TRBV4-1 | TGCGCCAGCAGCCAAGAAAAGACGGCTAGCGTCAATGAGCAGTTCTTC | CASSQEKTASVNEQFF
TRBD1 | few | TRBJ1-2 | TRBV19 | TGTGCCATCAAGACAGGGGACTATGGCTACACCTTC | CAIKTGDYGYTF
NA | many | TRBJ1-4 | TRBV5-5 | TGTGCCAGCAGCTTGGAGTCTGGGACTAATGAAAAACTGTTTTTT | CASSLESGTNEKLFF
TRBD1 | few | TRBJ1-1 | TRBV30 | TGTGCCTGGAGTTGGGACAGCCAAACCTCTGAAGCTTTCTTT | CAWSWDSQTSEAFF
TRBD2 | NA | TRBJ2-7 | TRBV7-8 | TGTGCCAGCAGCCGCGGGACTAGCGGGAGGGTTTCGGCCTACGAGCAGTACTTC | CASSRGTSGRVSAYEQYF
NA | many | TRBJ2-7 | TRBV4-3 | TGCGCCAGCAGCCAAGATACCGGCCCGGCCTACGAGCAGTACTTC | CASSQDTGPAYEQYF
NA | NA | TRBJ1-5 | TRBV9 | TGTGCCAGCGCCCAGGGCGTGAGCAATCAGCCCCAGCATTTT | CASAQGVSNQPQHF
NA | NA | TRBJ1-4 | TRBV7-9 | TGTGCCAGCAGCCCCGTGGACAGAATTAATGAAAAACTGTTTTTT | CASSPVDRINEKLFF
NA | many | TRBJ2-7 | TRBV5-1 | TGCGCCAGCAGCTTGGAGCACGGAACCTACGAGCAGTACTTC | CASSLEHGTYEQYF
TRBD1 | few | TRBJ1-1 | TRBV23-1 | TGCGCCAGCAGTCACCAATCTACCGGGACAGGGTTTATTTGTATTGGGAACACTGAAGCTTTCTTT | CASSHQSTGTGFICIGNTEAFF
NA | many | TRBJ2-2 | TRBV6-2/TRBV6-3 | TGTGCCAGCGCCCAGGTTACGAGCACCGGGGAGCTGTTTTTT | CASAQVTSTGELFF
TRBD1 | many | TRBJ1-5 | TRBV10-2 | TGCGCCAGCAGTGAAGAGCGACAGGGAGGAAATCAGCCCCAGCATTTT | CASSEERQGGNQPQHF
NA | NA | TRBJ2-3 | TRBV6-1 | TGTGCCAGCAGTGAACCCGACTTCACAGATACGCAGGATTTT | CASSEPDFTDTQDF
NA | many | TRBJ1-2 | TRBV12-3/TRBV12-4 | TGTGCCAGCAGTTTAGCCAGACTGAATGGCTACACCTTC | CASSLARLNGYTF
TRBD2 | many | TRBJ2-1 | TRBV24-1 | TGTGCCACCAGTCCGGGGACTAGCGGGCTGAGCTCCTACAATGAGCAGTTCTTC | CATSPGTSGLSSYNEQFF
NA | many | TRBJ1-2 | TRBV9 | TGTGCCAGCAGCGTAGGTGGGGGAAATTATGGCTACACCTTC | CASSVGGGNYGYTF
TRBD2 | many | TRBJ2-3 | TRBV7-9 | TGTGCCAGCAGCCTAGGACTAGTTCCTAGCACAGATACGCAGTATTTT | CASSLGLVPSTDTQYF
TRBD2 | many | TRBJ2-3 | TRBV7-6 | TGTGCCAGCAACGGCGGGGGAGGCACAGATACGCAGTATTTT | CASNGGGGTDTQYF
NA | NA | TRBJ1-4 | TRBV12-3/TRBV12-4 | TGTGCCAGCAGTTTAAGTGCGGGAGTGGGTGAAAAACTGTTTTTT | CASSLSAGVGEKLFF
NA | NA | TRBJ1-1 | TRBV5-6 | TGTGCCAGCAGCCCGGGGAACACTGAAGCTTCCTTT | CASSPGNTEASF